The 24 T cell receptor beta chains below were found in one sample sequenced in a study of cytomegalovirus exposure and HLA in healthy donors. Sequencing used immunoSEQ multiplex PCR; TCRdb keeps in-frame clones, though not all of them. This sample has about 240,000 clones, with 86% found just once. Input material: PBMCs. These receptors originate from a woman in her 30s in good health and CMV-seropositive.

DNA of the CDR3: TGTGCTAGTGGTGCCCCACGCAGGGGTGAAATTCGGCAGTACTTC. Protein: CASGAPRRGEIRQYF. The gene calls are TRBV12-5 and TRBJ2-7; D is possibly TRBD1 (6 bases). This CDR3 has 15 residues. V was cut by 5 bases and J by 9 bases, with 23 bases left in between. Germline V gives CDR1 LGHNT, CDR2 FRNRAP.

The chain couples TRBV4-1 to TRBJ1-5, with D maybe TRBD1 (5 bases). The CDR3 runs 17 residues. From germline, CDR1 is MGHRA and CDR2 YSYEKL. Between the trimmed V and J ends, which lost 3 bases and 0 bases, there was a span of 15 bases. CDR3 loop: CASSHPRQNYSNQPQHF. CDR3 sequence (DNA): TGCGCCAGCAGCCACCCTCGACAGAATTATAGCAATCAGCCCCAGCATTTT.

Only one count was recorded for this clone. V and J are TRBV7-6 and TRBJ1-5; D is undetermined. Germline V CDR1 and CDR2: SGHVS, FNYEAQ. This CDR3 comprises 17 residues. The V and J ends lost 1 base and 2 bases respectively, with 15 bases between them. CDR3 in amino acids: CASSLGTAGRGNQPQHF. CDR3 DNA: TGTGCCAGCAGCTTAGGTACCGCGGGTAGGGGCAATCAGCCCCAGCATTTT.

The chain couples TRBV19 to TRBJ1-5; TRBD1 agrees at 11 bases. The J segment lost 7 bases and the V segment lost 5 bases, leaving 13 bases of the junction unmatched. Germline V CDR1 and CDR2: LNHDA, SQIVND (reference sequence). The CDR3 totals 17 residues. The CDR3 here is CASSFTGTGGRWQPQHF. The CDR3 DNA reads TGTGCCAGTAGTTTCACCGGGACAGGGGGACGGTGGCAGCCCCAGCATTTT.

The genes are TRBV6-4 and TRBJ1-1; 10 nucleotides line up with TRBD1. The V segment lost 5 bases and the J segment 1 base; nucleotides outside the gene matches: 4. Looked up from germline, CDR1 is MRHNA and CDR2 is SNTAGT. This CDR3 spans 15 amino acids. CDR3 DNA: TGTGCCAGCAGTACGGGACAGGGGAGGAACACTGAAGCTTTCTTT. Protein: CASSTGQGRNTEAFF.

The CDR3 DNA sequence: TGTGCCAGCAGTGTCGAGGGGGAGAACTATGGCTACACCTTC. Its translation: CASSVEGENYGYTF. This rearrangement joins TRBV6-1 to TRBJ1-2, with D possibly matching TRBD1 (6 bases). This CDR3 is 14 amino acids long. Trimming cost V 4 bases and J 2 bases, with 11 bases left between them. The germline V gene has CDR1 MNHNS and CDR2 SASEGT.

J is TRBJ2-5 and V is TRBV27; no clear D. This CDR3 region has 15 residues. V gave up 3 bases and J gave up 3 bases, with 14 bases separating them. Germline V gene lookup returns CDR1 MNHEY and CDR2 SMNVEV (reference sequence). Written as DNA, the CDR3 is TGTGCCAGCAGTTTGTCGATTCGCGTTAAAGAGACCCAGTACTTC. The encoded protein is CASSLSIRVKETQYF.

V and J are TRBV28 and TRBJ2-7, with D possibly TRBD2 on 5 matching bases. Germline V CDR1 and CDR2: MDHEN, SYDVKM. Trimming removed 5 bases at V and 2 bases at J, with 19 bases between. This CDR3 has 16 amino acids. DNA for the CDR3: TGTGCCAGCAGTCCCCGTGTCGAGGGCCGGACCTACGAGCAGTACTTC. This encodes CASSPRVEGRTYEQYF. The full variable domain, rest sourced from reference TRBV28 and TRBJ2-7, is DVKVTQSSRYLVKRTGEKVFLECVQDMDHENMFWYRQDPGLGLRLIYFSYDVKMKEKGDIPEGYSVSREKKERFSLILESASTNQTSMYLCASSPRVEGRTYEQYFGPGTRLTVT.

The CDR3 sequence is CSATVPDTQYF. The CDR3 region has the DNA TGCAGTGCCACAGTACCCGATACGCAGTATTTT. The chain uses TRBV20-1 and TRBJ2-3; D remains unclear. Germline-derived CDR1 and CDR2 are DFQATT and SNEGSKA (reference sequence). V was cut by 6 bases and J by 6 bases, with 10 bases left in between. There are 11 residues in the CDR3.

This chain joins TRBV5-1 and TRBJ1-1; 9 bases fit TRBD1. Germline loops: CDR1 SGHRS, CDR2 YFSETQ. The CDR3 spans 15 residues. V was clipped by 1 base and J by 11 bases; unmatched bases: 12. CDR3 in DNA: TGCGCCAGCAGCTTGTTACCAGGACAGGGGACCAGGGCTTTCTTT. It is translated as CASSLLPGQGTRAFF.

The chain is built from TRBV29-1 and TRBJ2-7, with 11 nucleotides matching TRBD1. This CDR3 has 13 residues. The ends lost 5 bases at V and 3 bases at J; junction bases unmatched: 3. Germline loops: CDR1 SQVTM, CDR2 ANQGSEA. CDR3 coding DNA: TGCAGCGTTCGGGGACAGGGGGACTACGAGCAGTACTTC. The encoded protein is CSVRGQGDYEQYF.

The chain has TRBV5-4 and TRBJ2-5; 9 nucleotides match TRBD1. The germline V gene encodes CDR1 SGHNT and CDR2 YYREEE (reference sequence). The CDR3 is made up of 16 amino acids. Losses at the gene ends were 4 bases for V and 1 base for J; bases not matched to a gene: 8. The chain's CDR3 is CASSVPGQGLQETQYF. The CDR3 nucleotides are TGTGCCAGCAGCGTCCCGGGACAGGGTCTCCAAGAGACCCAGTACTTC.

CDR3 DNA: TGTGCCAGCAGCCCCACCCCGGGACTAGGGGGCCATGAGCAGTTCTTC. As protein: CASSPTPGLGGHEQFF. The rearrangement links TRBV28 to TRBJ2-1; D is possibly TRBD2 (8 bases). The CDR3 sequence is 16 residues long. Trimming took off 6 bases at V and 8 bases at J, with 23 bases between the two ends. CDR1 and CDR2 from the germline V gene are MDHEN and SYDVKM.

The V call is TRBV7-3, the J call TRBJ2-3, with D tentatively TRBD2 (6 bases). There are 14 residues in the CDR3. Germline values: CDR1 SGHTA, CDR2 FQGTGA. Trimming pared 5 bases from V and 4 bases from J, leaving 13 bases between. CDR3 residues: CASSNGDSSDTQYF. The CDR3 nucleotides are TGTGCCAGCAGCAACGGGGACTCCTCAGATACGCAGTATTTT.

This chain uses TRBV27 with TRBJ2-5, with 11 bases fitting TRBD2. This CDR3 comprises 16 residues. Per germline, CDR1 MNHEY and CDR2 SMNVEV (reference sequence). J lost 2 bases, V lost 5 bases, and 7 bases had no gene match. For the CDR3, the DNA is TGTGCCAGCAGTCAACGACTAGCGGGAACTCAAGAGACCCAGTACTTC. This gives the protein CASSQRLAGTQETQYF.

The chain has TRBV28 and TRBJ1-2; weak D call: TRBD1 (5 bases). Trimming shortened V by 2 bases and J by 4 bases, and 11 bases separated the two germline ends. The CDR3 loop spans 14 amino acids. Germline loops: CDR1 MDHEN, CDR2 SYDVKM. In nucleotides, the CDR3 is TGTGCCAGCAGTTTAGACCAGGGCGGCTATGGCTACACCTTC. Residues: CASSLDQGGYGYTF.

This chain connects TRBV15 to TRBJ2-7; 7 nucleotides line up with TRBD1. V lost 0 bases and J lost 3; bases outside the gene matches: 8. The CDR3 is 16 residues long. Germline V CDR1 and CDR2: LNHNV, YYDKDF (reference sequence). The CDR3 DNA reads TGTGCCACCAGCAGAGACCTGACAGGGTTCGACTACGAGCAGTACTTC. Translated: CATSRDLTGFDYEQYF.

This clone came up once. V and J are TRBV4-2 and TRBJ1-1; D uncertain. Germline CDR1 and CDR2: LGHNA and YNFKEQ. Trimming took off 0 bases at V and 0 bases at J, with 20 bases between the two ends. The CDR3 length is 19 residues. The CDR3 DNA is TGTGCCAGCAGCCAAGATAAAGAATCTATTCCTATCATGAACACTGAAGCTTTCTTT. This encodes CASSQDKESIPIMNTEAFF.

This sequence joins TRBV2 and TRBJ2-2; the D is unclear. Trimming cost V 2 bases and J 5 bases, with 18 bases left between them. Germline V CDR1 and CDR2: SNHLY, FYNNEI. The CDR3 is 17 residues long. CDR3 coding DNA: TGTGCCAGCAGTGAAAATGTTCCAGTGCTCTTGACCGGGGAGCTGTTTTTT. Its protein is CASSENVPVLLTGELFF.

The chain links TRBV7-2 to TRBJ2-7; 7 nucleotides agree with TRBD1. The length of the CDR3 is 15 residues. Germline V gene lookup returns CDR1 SGHTA and CDR2 FQGNSA. V was clipped by 5 bases and J by 2 bases; unmatched bases: 9. CDR3 DNA sequence: TGTGCCAGCAGCCGTATCTGGCAGGGGGCCTACGAGCAGTACTTC. Encoded protein: CASSRIWQGAYEQYF.

V and J are TRBV27 and TRBJ2-1; TRBD2 matches at 12 bases. Germline V gene data show CDR1 as MNHEY and CDR2 as SMNVEV (reference sequence). CDR3 length equals 16 residues. The V segment lost 2 bases and the J segment 4 bases; nucleotides outside the gene matches: 3. CDR3 residues: CASSLEGTSGYNEQFF. The CDR3 DNA reads as TGTGCCAGCAGTTTAGAAGGGACTAGCGGGTACAATGAGCAGTTCTTC.

V is TRBV10-3 and J is TRBJ2-3; possibly TRBD1 for D (6 bases). CDR3 size: 15 residues. Trimming removed 10 bases at V and 4 bases at J, with 21 bases between. CDR1 and CDR2 from the germline V gene are ENHRY and SYGVKD. The CDR3: CATRGQLNVSDTQYF. The CDR3 region has the DNA TGTGCCACCCGCGGACAGCTTAATGTGTCAGATACGCAGTATTTT.

The chain joins TRBV27 to TRBJ1-4; 7 nucleotides agree with TRBD1. The CDR3 covers 12 residues. Germline V lookup: CDR1 MNHEY, CDR2 SMNVEV (reference sequence). With 6 bases clipped from V and 13 bases from J, the junction kept 8 bases outside the gene matches. The CDR3 sequence is CASSTTGTILFF. CDR3 DNA sequence: TGTGCCAGCAGCACGACAGGGACCATACTGTTTTTT.

The J gene is TRBJ2-1, the V gene TRBV5-1, with D perhaps TRBD1 (6 bases). Trimming pared 0 bases from V and 5 bases from J, leaving 12 bases between. Germline V lookup: CDR1 SGHRS, CDR2 YFSETQ. The CDR3 has 15 amino acids. CDR3 sequence (DNA): TGCGCCAGCAGCTTGGACCCCCAGGGGAACAATGAGCAGTTCTTC. It yields the protein CASSLDPQGNNEQFF.